The clone carrying this T cell receptor beta chain has more than one count but fewer than ten. Its matching antigen is unknown. All of the isolated RNA was reverse transcribed, so expressed TCRB transcripts were sequenced. Repertoires were generated with immunoSEQ multiplex PCR, while TCRdb's copy carries only in-frame clones and drops some. The table lists fewer than 650,000 clones, around 16% of them singletons. This CDR3 is built from 16 residues. Germline V gene lookup returns CDR1 SGDLS and CDR2 YYNGEE. With V trimmed by 5 bases and J by 9 bases, 16 bases remained unmatched. This sample is drawn from a study of beta chain features in type 1 diabetes. Points from the study as a whole: The naive, central memory and Treg TCRB repertoires looked more alike in patients than they did in healthy donors. VDJ junctions from patients with type 1 diabetes contained fewer insertions and more deletions.

This clonotype was sampled from a man younger than 30 in good health. Sequences were obtained from naive CD4+ T cells from blood. V usage is TRBV9 and J usage is TRBJ2-1, with 8 bases aligning to TRBD2. CDR3 DNA: TGTGCCAGCAGGCAGGCCGGTAGCGGGGAGACTACTGAGCAGTTCTTC. Amino acid sequence: CASRQAGSGETTEQFF. Looking up the rest from reference TRBV9 and TRBJ2-1 gives the full variable domain: DSGVTQTPKHLITATGQRVTLRCSPRSGDLSVYWYQQSLDQGLQFLIQYYNGEERAKGNILERFSAQQFPDLHSELNLSSLELGDSALYFCASRQAGSGETTEQFFGPGTRLTVL.